One sample yielded the 15 T cell receptor beta chains listed below, sequenced in a study of T cell changes during pregnancy in multiple sclerosis (dated by TCRdb to 2018 to 2020). Library method: the immunoSEQ multiplex PCR assay. Imported from immuneACCESS, the table was reduced by TCRdb to in-frame sequences with V and J called. These copies leave out some clones; in studies compared against another copy, an unresolved V gene accounts for under half, and the cause of the remainder is not known. The sample records 90,000 to 120,000 clones, roughly 92% of which are singletons. The ten most abundant clones make up 0.65% to 0.9% of the sample. This specimen was peripheral blood, taken in the third trimester of pregnancy. Receptors were obtained from a female donor in good health, enrolled as a control in a pregnancy study.

The CDR3, as DNA: TGTGCCAGTAGTCCACAGGACCGCTCTGGAAACACCATATATTTT. It encodes CASSPQDRSGNTIYF. The rearrangement joins TRBV6-1 to TRBJ1-3; a possible D gene is TRBD1 (5 bases). The V and J ends lost 9 bases and 0 bases respectively, with 15 bases between them. The CDR3 sequence is 15 residues long. CDR1 is MNHNS, CDR2 SASEGT, per germline.

This chain uses TRBV7-2 with TRBJ1-2; D not certain. The germline V gene has CDR1 SGHTA and CDR2 FQGNSA. The CDR3 spans 13 residues. Trimming removed 2 bases at V and 3 bases at J, with 7 bases between. The CDR3 DNA follows: TGTGCCAGCAGCTTAAATCATGACTATGGCTACACCTTC. Its translation is CASSLNHDYGYTF. Full variable domain (remainder filled in from reference TRBV7-2 and TRBJ1-2): GAGVSQSPSNKVTEKGKDVELRCDPISGHTALYWYRQSLGQGLEFLIYFQGNSAPDKSGLPSDRFSAERTGGSVSTLTIQRTQQEDSAVYLCASSLNHDYGYTFGSGTRLTVV.

The genes are TRBV5-1 and TRBJ2-3; possibly TRBD2 for D (5 bases). Between the trimmed V and J ends, which lost 4 bases and 10 bases, there was a span of 10 bases. Germline V lookup: CDR1 SGHRS, CDR2 YFSETQ. The CDR3 sequence is 11 residues long. Here the CDR3 DNA reads TGCGCCAGCAGCCTGGGAGTTTCGCAGTATTTT. This sequence encodes CASSLGVSQYF.

The CDR3 sequence: CASRQRGGTDTQYF. The CDR3 DNA follows: TGTGCCAGTAGACAGCGGGGGGGCACAGATACGCAGTATTTT. The J gene is TRBJ2-3, the V gene TRBV19, with 9 bases identical to TRBD2. The CDR3 runs 14 residues. V was pared by 6 bases and J by 1 base, with 2 bases of the junction left unmatched. Germline loops: CDR1 LNHDA, CDR2 SQIVND (reference sequence).

This clone was observed a single time. This chain joins TRBV2 and TRBJ2-1; 11 bases line up with TRBD1. Unmatched junction bases numbered 8, after V lost 7 bases and J lost 6 bases. The length of the CDR3 is 15 residues. Per the germline V gene, CDR1 is SNHLY and CDR2 is FYNNEI. The CDR3: CASTQGQGAINEQFF. CDR3 sequence (DNA): TGTGCCAGCACTCAAGGACAGGGGGCTATCAATGAGCAGTTCTTC.

The rearrangement uses TRBV19 and TRBJ2-4; 16 bases agree with TRBD2. This CDR3 is 17 amino acids long. V was clipped by 5 bases and J by 6 bases; unmatched bases: 7. Looked up from germline, CDR1 is LNHDA and CDR2 is SQIVND (reference sequence). CDR3 coding DNA: TGTGCCAGTAGTTTGGGACTAGCGGGGGGGCGTGGAAACATTCAGTACTTC. It codes for CASSLGLAGGRGNIQYF.

This clone was picked up a small number of times. Other DNA sequences in the same sample also yield this CDR3. The CDR3 here is CSARTGGNTEAFF. CDR3 DNA sequence: TGCAGCGCTCGGACAGGTGGGAACACTGAAGCTTTCTTT. The chain couples TRBV29-1 to TRBJ1-1, with 7 bases that match TRBD1. The junction had 6 bases not matched to a gene; V was cut back by 7 bases and J by 1 base. Germline assignment: CDR1 SQVTM and CDR2 ANQGSEA. The CDR3 covers 13 residues.

The rearrangement joins TRBV5-5 to TRBJ2-2; a possible D gene is TRBD1 (5 bases). Deletions cut 0 bases from V and 4 bases from J, with 7 bases between. Germline loops: CDR1 SGHKS, CDR2 YYEKEE (reference sequence). The CDR3 spans 14 residues. The CDR3 DNA sequence: TGTGCCAGCAGCTTGGGACAGAGCACCGGGGAGCTGTTTTTT. This codes for CASSLGQSTGELFF.

The gene calls are TRBV6-5 and TRBJ1-2, with TRBD1 as a possible D gene (5 bases). CDR1 is MNHEY and CDR2 is SVGAGI in the germline V gene. V dropped 4 bases and J dropped 6 bases, with 18 bases sitting between them. This CDR3 is 15 amino acids long. The CDR3 nucleotides are TGTGCCAGCAGTTCGACCCTCCAGGGAATTGATGGCTACACCTTC. Encoded protein: CASSSTLQGIDGYTF.

This chain links TRBV11-2 with TRBJ2-1; D uncertain. The ends were cut back, 5 bases at V and 5 bases at J, with 4 bases in the middle. Germline CDR1 reads SGHAT; CDR2 reads FQNNGV. CDR3 size: 11 residues. The CDR3 region has the DNA TGTGCCAGCAGCCTTCACAATGAGCAGTTCTTC. It encodes CASSLHNEQFF.

V and J are TRBV7-3 and TRBJ2-1, with 11 bases lining up with TRBD2. Germline-derived CDR1 and CDR2 are SGHTA and FQGTGA. V lost 4 bases to trimming and J lost 3 bases; unmatched junction nucleotides: 5. CDR3 length equals 16 residues. CDR3 protein: CASSSGSGGVYNEQFF. For the CDR3, the DNA is TGTGCCAGCAGCTCGGGTAGCGGGGGGGTCTACAATGAGCAGTTCTTC.

This sequence joins TRBV4-1 and TRBJ2-5, with 7 bases identical to TRBD2. The germline V gene has CDR1 MGHRA and CDR2 YSYEKL. V shed 0 bases and J 1 base; nucleotides not matched to a gene: 8. The CDR3 is made up of 17 amino acids. The CDR3 protein is CASSQDEMRGTQETQYF. The CDR3 nucleotides are TGCGCCAGCAGCCAAGATGAAATGCGGGGGACCCAAGAGACCCAGTACTTC.

The chain has TRBV30 and TRBJ1-1, with D tentatively TRBD1 (5 bases). This CDR3 is 14 amino acids long. Germline V gives CDR1 GTSNPN, CDR2 SVGIG (reference sequence). V shed 2 bases and J shed 4 bases, with 14 bases lying between them. CDR3 in DNA: TGTGCCTGGAGTAAGGGGCAGGGAACCACTGAAGCTTTCTTT. This translates into CAWSKGQGTTEAFF.

This rearrangement joins TRBV9 to TRBJ1-2, with a tentative D call TRBD1 (6 bases). Germline CDR1 is SGDLS and CDR2 is YYNGEE. The V end was cut by 0 bases, the J end by 7 bases, with 16 bases between. The CDR3 runs to 15 residues. Here the CDR3 reads CASSVDRATMGGYTF. CDR3 bases: TGTGCCAGCAGCGTAGACAGGGCGACAATGGGTGGCTACACCTTC.

This clone was counted only a few times. CDR3 DNA sequence: TGTGCCCGATCGATCTGGACAGGGGACTATGGCTACACCTTC. Residues: CARSIWTGDYGYTF. The rearrangement links TRBV30 to TRBJ1-2, with 9 bases aligning to TRBD1. V lost 8 bases and J lost 3; bases outside the gene matches: 10. This CDR3 has 14 amino acids. The V gene's germline CDR1 is GTSNPN and CDR2 SVGIG (reference sequence).